The 29 T cell receptor beta chains in this list originate from one sample, sequenced in a study of cytomegalovirus exposure and HLA in healthy donors (dated by TCRdb to between 2016 and 2019). Receptor amplification or capture employed the immunoSEQ multiplex PCR assay. For the multiplex PCR, a mixture combining 60 forward primers for TCR Vbeta segments and 13 reverse primers for TCR Jbeta segments was used. TCRdb stores this immuneACCESS table with in-frame sequences only. Part of the clones is absent; in the studies checked, under half of the shortfall reflects unresolved V genes, and no reason is known for the rest. Counted in this sample were under 100,000 clones; around 86% of them appeared once. The ten largest clonotypes hold approximately 4.2% of the sample. Sequencing input: PBMCs. The receptors stem from a woman aged 65 to 85 in good health and CMV-seropositive.

This clone was detected once. In this CDR3 the conserved last residue, phenylalanine or tryptophan, is missing, so a read error is likely. The DNA is omitted, as the CDR3 cannot be located on it reliably, and the CDR3 follows TCRdb's listing. The rearrangement uses TRBV11-2 and TRBJ1-1. Germline CDR1 reads SGHAT; CDR2 reads FQNNGV. Both ends counted, the CDR3 spans 11 residues. CDR3 sequence reads: CASSKGLSGDV.

CDR3: CASNSLGATEAFF. Written as DNA, the CDR3 is TGTGCCAGTAATTCGTTGGGGGCCACTGAAGCTTTCTTT. This rearrangement joins TRBV19 to TRBJ1-1, with D possibly TRBD1 on 6 matching bases. The CDR3 covers 13 residues. Trimming took 7 bases from V and 4 from J, leaving 13 bases between them. Per germline, CDR1 LNHDA and CDR2 SQIVND (reference sequence).

The genes are TRBV6-6 and TRBJ2-2; a possible D gene is TRBD2 (5 bases). The CDR3 covers 14 residues. Germline CDR1 reads MNHNY; CDR2 reads SVGAGI (reference sequence). V gave up 5 bases and J gave up 1 base, with 8 bases separating them. In DNA, the CDR3 is TGTGCCAGCAGTCCGGACTGGAACACCGGGGAGCTGTTTTTT. Translation gives CASSPDWNTGELFF.

The chain carries TRBV5-6 and TRBJ2-5; no clear D. The J call may be wrong; the DNA end is better matched by TRBJ2-7. This CDR3 region has 13 residues. Germline V gives CDR1 SGHDT, CDR2 YYEEEE. The CDR3 DNA reads as TGTGCCAGCAGCTTGGCGATGGTCTACGAGCAGTACTTC. Amino acid sequence: CASSLAMVYEQYF.

The CDR3 region has the DNA TGCGCCAGCAGCCAAACGGGGACAGCGAACACCGGGGAGCTGTTTTTT. It translates to CASSQTGTANTGELFF. The genes are TRBV4-1 and TRBJ2-2; 7 nucleotides match TRBD1. Losses at the gene ends were 2 bases for V and 0 bases for J; bases not matched to a gene: 3. This CDR3 has 16 residues. Germline values: CDR1 MGHRA, CDR2 YSYEKL.

The chain carries TRBV18 and TRBJ1-2; maybe TRBD1 (6 bases). Germline CDR1 and CDR2: KGHSH and LQKENI. V gave up 1 base and J gave up 4 bases, with 13 bases separating them. CDR3 size: 15 residues. CDR3 sequence: CASSPRAGDLYGYTF. In nucleotides, the CDR3 is TGTGCCAGCTCACCACGGGCAGGGGATCTCTATGGCTACACCTTC.

The CDR3 region has the DNA TGTGCCACCAGCAGAGAGGGACTGTCTGGAAACACCATATATTTT. As protein: CATSREGLSGNTIYF. This chain links TRBV15 with TRBJ1-3, with TRBD1 as a possible D gene (5 bases). There are 15 residues in the CDR3. V lost 0 bases to trimming and J lost 1 base, with 7 bases between them. Germline assignment: CDR1 LNHNV and CDR2 YYDKDF (reference sequence). The full variable domain, in which reference TRBV15 and TRBJ1-3 provide the parts outside the CDR3, is DAMVIQNPRYQVTQFGKPVTLSCSQTLNHNVMYWYQQKSSQAPKLLFHYYDKDFNNEADTPDNFQSRRPNTSFCFLDIRSPGLGDTAMYLCATSREGLSGNTIYFGEGSWLTVV.

A word on this clone: Other DNA sequences in the sample encode the same CDR3. V usage is TRBV5-1 and J usage is TRBJ2-1; 11 bases map to TRBD2. V dropped 0 bases and J dropped 6; count of bases not matched to a gene: 2. This CDR3 has 15 amino acids. Germline-derived CDR1 and CDR2 are SGHRS and YFSETQ. The CDR3 DNA reads as TGCGCCAGCAGCTTGGAACTAGCGGGAGTCAATGAGCAGTTCTTC. It encodes CASSLELAGVNEQFF.

This clone was detected once. The chain uses TRBV6-6 and TRBJ2-2; 8 bases line up with TRBD1. The CDR3 spans 16 residues. V lost 6 bases, J lost 3 bases, and 9 bases stayed unmatched. Germline CDR1 MNHNY, CDR2 SVGAGI (reference sequence). The chain's CDR3 is CASSPSGQVHTGELFF. CDR3 bases: TGTGCCAGCAGCCCCTCGGGACAGGTTCACACCGGGGAGCTGTTTTTT.

The chain links TRBV7-3 to TRBJ2-3, with a possible D match to TRBD2 (6 bases). The germline CDR1 and CDR2 sequences are SGHTA and FQGTGA. The V end was cut by 5 bases, the J end by 1 base, with 16 bases between. The CDR3 has 16 amino acids. The CDR3 DNA is TGTGCCAGCAGCGCCCTAGGATCGGGGGGCACAGATACGCAGTATTTT. This gives the protein CASSALGSGGTDTQYF.

The V gene is TRBV19, the J gene TRBJ1-5; 11 nucleotides line up with TRBD1. The CDR3 contains 15 residues. Germline V CDR1 and CDR2: LNHDA, SQIVND (reference sequence). The junction had 11 bases not matched to a gene; V was cut back by 8 bases and J by 8 bases. The CDR3 bases are TGTGCCAGTCAAACAGGACAGGGGGCAGAAAAGCCCCAGCATTTT. Translated: CASQTGQGAEKPQHF.

The chain carries TRBV5-1 and TRBJ2-1, with D possibly matching TRBD2 (7 bases). This CDR3 spans 16 amino acids. CDR1 is SGHRS and CDR2 is YFSETQ in the germline V gene. Trimming removed 4 bases at V and 0 bases at J, with 14 bases between. The CDR3 region is CASSGGADLSYNEQFF. DNA for the CDR3: TGCGCCAGCAGCGGGGGGGCGGATCTCTCCTACAATGAGCAGTTCTTC.

This clone has just a few counts. The chain carries TRBV7-9 and TRBJ1-1; D gene ambiguous. V dropped 2 bases and J dropped 1 base, with 8 bases sitting between them. The germline CDR1 and CDR2 sequences are SEHNR and FQNEAQ (reference sequence). The CDR3 extends over 14 amino acids. The DNA for the CDR3 is TGTGCCAGCAGCTTATTTCAGCGGAACACTGAAGCTTTCTTT. This sequence encodes CASSLFQRNTEAFF.

The chain carries TRBV9 and TRBJ2-2, with 12 bases aligning to TRBD2. Trimming took 2 bases from V and 6 from J; bases not matched to a gene: 5. The germline V gene has CDR1 SGDLS and CDR2 YYNGEE. The length of the CDR3 is 16 residues. This CDR3 is CASSVTSGSSAGELFF. For the CDR3, the DNA is TGTGCCAGCAGCGTGACTAGCGGGAGTTCTGCCGGGGAGCTGTTTTTT.

V gene TRBV5-1 combines with J gene TRBJ2-7; 7 nucleotides align to TRBD1. The trim removed 2 bases at V and 3 bases at J, leaving 11 bases unmatched. In germline, CDR1 is SGHRS, CDR2 YFSETQ. The CDR3 contains 16 residues. The CDR3 here is CASSFQGVTPLYEQYF. Written as DNA, the CDR3 is TGCGCCAGCAGCTTCCAGGGGGTAACCCCTCTCTACGAGCAGTACTTC.

The chain links TRBV27 to TRBJ2-1; TRBD2 aligns across 11 bases. J gave up 3 bases and V 5 bases, and 6 bases lay outside the gene matches. This CDR3 is built from 16 residues. Looked up from germline, CDR1 is MNHEY and CDR2 is SMNVEV (reference sequence). This CDR3 reads CASSLAGLAGYNEQFF. CDR3 coding DNA: TGTGCCAGCAGTCTCGCCGGACTAGCGGGCTACAATGAGCAGTTCTTC.

This sequence joins TRBV7-2 and TRBJ2-7, with D possibly being TRBD1 (5 bases). This CDR3 spans 15 amino acids. The germline V gene has CDR1 SGHTA and CDR2 FQGNSA. The V and J ends lost 5 bases and 2 bases respectively, with 16 bases between them. CDR3 residues: CASSQAQGTPYEQYF. The CDR3 DNA reads TGTGCCAGCAGCCAGGCCCAGGGAACCCCCTACGAGCAGTACTTC.

The chain has TRBV7-2 and TRBJ1-1, with 7 bases fitting TRBD1. The CDR3 runs 14 residues. The germline V gene has CDR1 SGHTA and CDR2 FQGNSA. The V and J ends lost 7 bases and 0 bases, in that order; junction bases with no gene match: 5. This CDR3 is CASNPTGLNTEAFF. The CDR3 bases are TGTGCCAGCAACCCGACAGGGTTGAACACTGAAGCTTTCTTT.

V usage is TRBV7-2 and J usage is TRBJ2-2; 10 nucleotides align to TRBD1. Germline V lookup: CDR1 SGHTA, CDR2 FQGNSA. This CDR3 is built from 15 residues. Trimming cost V 4 bases and J 5 bases; bases outside gene matches: 4. For the CDR3, the DNA is TGTGCCAGCAGCTCCCGGGACAGGGGTACCGGGGAGCTGTTTTTT. Translated, it gives CASSSRDRGTGELFF.

This clone occurred once. The chain couples TRBV11-3 to TRBJ2-5, with 11 bases matching TRBD2. With 5 bases clipped from V and 1 base from J, the junction kept 0 bases outside the gene matches. The V gene's germline CDR1 is SGHNT and CDR2 YENEEA. CDR3 length: 14 residues. Here the CDR3 DNA reads TGTGCCAGCAGCGGGACTAGCGGCCAAGAGACCCAGTACTTC. Protein: CASSGTSGQETQYF.

The DNA for the CDR3 is TGTGCCAGCAGCTTTTTTGCAGGGGGGAACAATGAGCAGTTCTTC. Translation: CASSFFAGGNNEQFF. The rearrangement joins TRBV11-2 to TRBJ2-1; possible D gene TRBD1, 7 bases. V was cut by 3 bases and J by 5 bases, with 14 bases left in between. Germline CDR1 reads SGHAT; CDR2 reads FQNNGV. The CDR3 runs 15 residues.

V and J are TRBV5-5 and TRBJ1-1; D not resolved. The length of the CDR3 is 14 residues. The V gene lost 0 bases and the J gene lost 0 bases, with 6 bases spanning the gap. Germline CDR1 SGHKS, CDR2 YYEKEE (reference sequence). The CDR3 region is CASSLGVLNTEAFF. DNA for the CDR3: TGTGCCAGCAGCTTGGGAGTTTTGAACACTGAAGCTTTCTTT.

The chain joins TRBV13 to TRBJ2-1; D is perhaps TRBD2 (5 bases). Trimming pared 5 bases from V and 1 base from J, leaving 18 bases between. The germline CDR1 and CDR2 sequences are PRHDT and FYEKMQ (reference sequence). The CDR3 has 17 residues. CDR3 in DNA: TGTGCCAGCAGCCAGACCTTGGACTTTCTTTCCTACAATGAGCAGTTCTTC. This gives the protein CASSQTLDFLSYNEQFF.

This chain connects TRBV29-1 to TRBJ2-3, with 7 bases matching TRBD1. V lost 6 bases, J lost 1 base, and 7 bases stayed unmatched. Per germline, CDR1 SQVTM and CDR2 ANQGSEA. CDR3 length: 14 amino acids. This chain's CDR3 is CSVGDSRRTDTQYF. DNA for the CDR3: TGCAGCGTGGGGGACAGTCGACGCACAGATACGCAGTATTTT.

The chain links TRBV7-3 to TRBJ2-7; D is possibly TRBD1 (6 bases). Between the trimmed V and J ends, which lost 3 bases and 5 bases, there was a span of 23 bases. CDR3 length: 17 residues. In germline, CDR1 is SGHTA, CDR2 FQGTGA. The CDR3 nucleotides are TGTGCCAGCAGCTTTTCGGTCTGGGCAGGCAGGGGCCACGAGCAGTACTTC. Residues: CASSFSVWAGRGHEQYF. The variable domain in full, with the rest retrieved from reference TRBV7-3 and TRBJ2-7, is GAGVSQTPSNKVTEKGKYVELRCDPISGHTALYWYRQSLGQGPEFLIYFQGTGAADDSGLPNDRFFAVRPEGSVSTLKIQRTERGDSAVYLCASSFSVWAGRGHEQYFGPGTRLTVT.

This clone was seen once. The rearrangement uses TRBV5-4 and TRBJ1-3; TRBD1 is a possible D gene (5 bases). V was shortened by 4 bases and J by 0 bases, with 14 bases between the two germline ends. The CDR3 is 16 residues long. Germline lookup yields CDR1 SGHNT and CDR2 YYREEE (reference sequence). This chain's CDR3 is CASSRTSVGSGNTIYF. CDR3 DNA sequence: TGTGCCAGCAGCAGGACATCGGTGGGCTCTGGAAACACCATATATTTT. The full variable domain, in which reference TRBV5-4 and TRBJ1-3 provide the parts outside the CDR3, is ETGVTQSPTHLIKTRGQQVTLRCSSQSGHNTVSWYQQALGQGPQFIFQYYREEENGRGNFPPRFSGLQFPNYSSELNVNALELDDSALYLCASSRTSVGSGNTIYFGEGSWLTVV.

For this clone: Other DNA sequences of this sample code for an identical CDR3. The chain carries TRBV5-1 and TRBJ2-1, with 8 bases identical to TRBD1. This CDR3 region has 16 residues. V shed 1 base, J shed 0 bases, and the junction held 3 bases outside the gene matches. Germline V lookup: CDR1 SGHRS, CDR2 YFSETQ. CDR3 residues: CASSLRQGSSYNEQFF. The CDR3 DNA reads TGCGCCAGCAGCTTGAGACAGGGGAGCTCCTACAATGAGCAGTTCTTC.

The chain carries TRBV5-4 and TRBJ2-2, with 10 bases lining up with TRBD1. V trimming: 3 bases; J trimming: 8 bases; junction bases outside the gene matches: 4. In germline, CDR1 is SGHNT, CDR2 YYREEE (reference sequence). The CDR3 sequence is 14 residues long. The chain's CDR3 is CASSSGQGPGELFF. DNA for the CDR3: TGTGCCAGCAGCTCGGGACAGGGGCCGGGGGAGCTGTTTTTT.

CDR3 protein: CASSFLAGKRRDTGELFF. The DNA of the CDR3 is TGTGCCAGCAGTTTCCTTGCGGGAAAGCGTAGGGACACCGGGGAGCTGTTTTTT. The chain uses TRBV7-2 and TRBJ2-2; weak D call: TRBD2 (6 bases). Germline V lookup: CDR1 SGHTA, CDR2 FQGNSA. The V gene lost 6 bases and the J gene lost 3 bases, with 23 bases spanning the gap. The CDR3 length is 18 residues.